This TCR beta chain appears in the sequencing data of a study of blood T cell repertoires in COVID-19. Background on the study: Samples of COVID-19 (acute and convalescent) were obtained from the United States, Italy and Spain. The cDNA or gDNA used as material had been derived from T cells, B-cell-depleted T cells, or PBMCs.

One Seattle source followed patients from active infection through their disease course. In germline, CDR1 is SGHRS, CDR2 YFSETQ. This CDR3 is 16 amino acids long. V lost 5 bases and J 0 bases, leaving 15 bases between the germline ends. In the original processing: Amplification from reference gene primers served as the basis for estimated nucleated cell counts. The protocol was immunoSEQ multiplex PCR, while the TCRdb copy is restricted to in-frame clones and leaves out a portion. That table furnishes V, J and clone size, whereas the DNA furnished D and trimming. The table includes about 62,000 clones, 85% to 90% detected once.

The chain couples TRBV5-1 to TRBJ1-3; D not certain. Input material: peripheral blood. The sequence came from a woman aged 55-69 years with COVID-19, enrolled during active disease. The CDR3 is CASSFKQKFSGNTIYF. In DNA form, the CDR3 reads TGCGCCAGCAGTTTTAAACAGAAATTCTCTGGAAACACCATATATTTT.